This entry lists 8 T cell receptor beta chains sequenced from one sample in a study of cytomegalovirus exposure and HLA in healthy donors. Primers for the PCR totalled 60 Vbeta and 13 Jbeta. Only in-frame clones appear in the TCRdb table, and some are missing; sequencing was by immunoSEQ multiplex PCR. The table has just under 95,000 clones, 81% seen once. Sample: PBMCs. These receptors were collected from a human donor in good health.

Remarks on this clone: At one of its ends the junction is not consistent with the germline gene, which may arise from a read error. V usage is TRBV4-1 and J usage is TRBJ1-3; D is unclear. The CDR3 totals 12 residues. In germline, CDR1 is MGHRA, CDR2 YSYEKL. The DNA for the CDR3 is TGCGCCAGCAGCCAAGATCGGCGGAGTTCAGATTTT. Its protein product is CASSQDRRSSDF.

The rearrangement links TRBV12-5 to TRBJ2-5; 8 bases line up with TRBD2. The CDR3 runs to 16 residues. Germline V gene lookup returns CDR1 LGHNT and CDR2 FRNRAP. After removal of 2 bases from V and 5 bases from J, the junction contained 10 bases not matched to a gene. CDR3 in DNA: TGTGCTAGTGGTTTGTGGAGCGGGGGATATCGGGAGACCCAGTACTTC. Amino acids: CASGLWSGGYRETQYF.

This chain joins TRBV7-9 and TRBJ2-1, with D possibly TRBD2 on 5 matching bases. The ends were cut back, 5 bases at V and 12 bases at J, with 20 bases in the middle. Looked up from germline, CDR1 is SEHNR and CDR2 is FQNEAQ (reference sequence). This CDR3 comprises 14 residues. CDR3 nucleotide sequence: TGTGCCAGCAGCCTCCCATCCACTAGTAACGGGCAGTTCTTC. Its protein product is CASSLPSTSNGQFF. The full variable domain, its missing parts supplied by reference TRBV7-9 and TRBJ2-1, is DTGVSQNPRHKITKRGQNVTFRCDPISEHNRLYWYRQTLGQGPEFLTYFQNEAQLEKSRLLSDRFSAERPKGSFSTLEIQRTEQGDSAMYLCASSLPSTSNGQFFGPGTRLTVL.

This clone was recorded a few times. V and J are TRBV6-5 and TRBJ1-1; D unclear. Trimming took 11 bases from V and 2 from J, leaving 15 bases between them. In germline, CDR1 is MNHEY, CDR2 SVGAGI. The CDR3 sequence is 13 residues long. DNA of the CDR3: TGTGCCGCAACCCCCTACGGTAACACTGAAGCTTTCTTT. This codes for CAATPYGNTEAFF.

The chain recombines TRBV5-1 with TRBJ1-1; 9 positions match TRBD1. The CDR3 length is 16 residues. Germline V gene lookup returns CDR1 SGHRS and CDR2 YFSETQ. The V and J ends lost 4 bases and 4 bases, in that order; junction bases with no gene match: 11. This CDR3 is CASSPGQGGFGTEAFF. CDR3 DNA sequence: TGCGCCAGCAGCCCGGGACAGGGAGGGTTCGGCACTGAAGCTTTCTTT.

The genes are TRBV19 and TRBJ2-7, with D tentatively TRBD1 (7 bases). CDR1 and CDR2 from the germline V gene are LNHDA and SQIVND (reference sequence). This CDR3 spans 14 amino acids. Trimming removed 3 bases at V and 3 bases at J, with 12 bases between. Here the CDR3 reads CASSIAGQNYEQYF. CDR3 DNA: TGTGCCAGTAGTATCGCGGGACAGAACTACGAGCAGTACTTC.

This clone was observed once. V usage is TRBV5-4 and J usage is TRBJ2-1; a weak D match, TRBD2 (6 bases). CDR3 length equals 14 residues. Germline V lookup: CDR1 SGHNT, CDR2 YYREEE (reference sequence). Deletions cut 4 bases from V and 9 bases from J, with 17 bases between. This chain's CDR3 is CASSTGTGPSEQFF. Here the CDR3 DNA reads TGTGCCAGCAGCACCGGGACTGGCCCTTCTGAGCAGTTCTTC. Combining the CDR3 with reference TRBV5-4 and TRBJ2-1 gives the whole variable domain ETGVTQSPTHLIKTRGQQVTLRCSSQSGHNTVSWYQQALGQGPQFIFQYYREEENGRGNFPPRFSGLQFPNYSSELNVNALELDDSALYLCASSTGTGPSEQFFGPGTRLTVL.

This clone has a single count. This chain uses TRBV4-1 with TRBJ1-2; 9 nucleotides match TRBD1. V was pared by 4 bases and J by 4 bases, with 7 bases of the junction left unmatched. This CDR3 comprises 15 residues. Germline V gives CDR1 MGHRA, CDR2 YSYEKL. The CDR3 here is CASSLWGQGAYGYTF. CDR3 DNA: TGCGCCAGCAGCCTCTGGGGACAGGGAGCCTATGGCTACACCTTC.